This TCR beta chain was documented in a study of T cells in localized non-small cell lung cancer. Study-wide points: Out of the top 100 tumor clones, a median around 50 were seen in adjacent lung. Longer overall survival was associated with a higher density of T cells in the blood.

A note on this clone: Its specificity is unknown.

Method: immunoSEQ multiplex PCR; TCRdb's copy keeps in-frame clones and lacks some. The sample has roughly 20,000 clones; around 85% are singletons. V was pared by 2 bases and J by 5 bases, with 7 bases between. CDR1 SGHTA and CDR2 FQGTGA come from the germline V gene. This CDR3 has 13 amino acids. V gene TRBV7-3 combines with J gene TRBJ2-1, with unresolved D. Source: peripheral blood, taken before any cancer treatment. This receptor was taken from a man aged 35 to 69 with stage I lung adenocarcinoma. CDR3 nucleotides: TGTGCCAGCAGCTTATCGATCGACAATGAGCAGTTCTTC. Its protein product is CASSLSIDNEQFF.